The rows below give T cell receptor beta chains drawn from one sample of a study of T-cell reconstitution after alpha-beta-depleted transplantation in children. TCRdb re-called the PCR reads with MiXCR, one entry per CDR3 protein. The table includes hundreds of thousands of distinct CDR3 sequences, about 12% detected once. The specimen comprised PBMCs, sampled before TCRalphabeta/CD19-depleted stem cell transplant. The source of these receptors is a girl under 10 years old with congenital amegakaryocytic thrombocytopenia, due to receive a stem cell transplant. Each CDR3 is given with its conserved first and last residue.

>TRBV20-1|TRBJ1-6
CSATTKGPSPLHF
>TRBV24-1|TRBJ2-7
CATSETGTGTHEQYF
>TRBV5-1|TRBJ2-1
CASRGLAGGLNEQFF
>TRBV4-1|TRBJ2-2
CASSFRTSGRRTGELFF
>TRBV5-1|TRBJ1-5
CASSWTDGAYSNQPQHF
>TRBV5-5|TRBJ2-1
CASSLERVSSYNEQFF
>TRBV5-1|TRBJ2-1
CASSSTDSQNYNEQFF
>TRBV12-3/TRBV12-4|TRBJ2-2
CASSPGIRTGGGGELFF
>TRBV15|TRBJ2-3
CATSSLAGDTQYF
>TRBV9|TRBJ2-5
CASSADLGEETQYF
>TRBV4-2|TRBJ2-7
CASSQEYAGGREQYF
>TRBV20-1|TRBJ2-7
CSARGLKDHEQYF
>TRBV5-1|TRBJ2-2
CASSRDRGHTGELFF
>TRBV15|TRBJ2-1
CATSRLAGLTNEQFF
>TRBV12-5|TRBJ2-2
CASGLVRWSGELFF